A single sample is the source of the 24 T cell receptor beta chains below, sequenced in a study of T-cell memory formation after mild COVID-19. One entry per CDR3 protein results from TCRdb running MiXCR on the 5' RACE reads. The data contain about 250,000 distinct CDR3 sequences, approximately 19% of them singletons. Sequenced: PBMCs or a T cell subset sorted from them (not recorded which). These receptors were taken from a young man who had mild COVID-19 (a few samples of this study predate the infection). Cell type and time point are not known.

The rearrangement links TRBV9 to TRBJ2-2; 7 nucleotides agree with TRBD1. This CDR3 comprises 16 residues. Losses at the gene ends were 0 bases for V and 1 base for J; bases not matched to a gene: 3. The germline V gene has CDR1 SGDLS and CDR2 YYNGEE. The CDR3 region is CASSVVGGRNTGELFF. The CDR3 bases are TGTGCCAGCAGCGTAGTAGGGGGCAGGAACACCGGGGAGCTGTTTTTT.

The chain employs TRBV12-3 or TRBV12-4 and TRBJ1-4; D call uncertain. CDR3 size: 12 residues. The ends were cut back, 1 base at V and 17 bases at J, with 14 bases in the middle. The CDR3: CASSLEGRPRFF. The CDR3 DNA reads TGTGCCAGCAGTTTAGAAGGCCGGCCCCGCTTTTTT.

This clonotype was seen more than once but under ten times. The gene calls are TRBV15 and TRBJ1-3; D perhaps matches TRBD1 (5 bases). CDR3 length: 14 residues. Germline lookup yields CDR1 LNHNV and CDR2 YYDKDF (reference sequence). V was trimmed by 1 base and J by 2 bases, leaving 6 bases between them. The CDR3 loop reads CATSRGDAGNTIYF. DNA for the CDR3: TGTGCCACCAGCAGAGGGGACGCTGGAAACACCATATATTTT.

The chain has TRBV10-3 and TRBJ2-5, with 8 positions matching TRBD1. Germline V CDR1 and CDR2: ENHRY, SYGVKD. With V trimmed by 2 bases and J by 9 bases, 8 bases remained unmatched. This CDR3 has 14 amino acids. The CDR3 DNA is TGTGCCATCAGTGAGGGACAGGGCCAATTAGCCCAGTACTTC. Its translation is CAISEGQGQLAQYF.

This clonotype was observed a few times. The chain employs TRBV12-3 or TRBV12-4 and TRBJ2-7; the match to TRBD1 covers 8 bases. CDR3 length: 15 amino acids. V was clipped by 5 bases and J by 4 bases; unmatched bases: 10. The CDR3 region has the DNA TGTGCCAGCAGTGGCCGGGACAGGTCCTATTACGAGCAGTACTTC. Its translation is CASSGRDRSYYEQYF.

This clonotype was detected a few times. J is TRBJ1-1 and V is TRBV18; no clear D gene. CDR1 is KGHSH and CDR2 is LQKENI in the germline V gene. This CDR3 contains 13 residues. V was trimmed by 5 bases and J by 4 bases, leaving 11 bases between them. In DNA form, the CDR3 reads TGTGCCAGCTCATGGGGTGAGGCCACTGAAGCTTTCTTT. Its translation: CASSWGEATEAFF. The entire variable domain, with the rest obtained from reference TRBV18 and TRBJ1-1, is as follows: NAGVMQNPRHLVRRRGQEARLRCSPMKGHSHVYWYRQLPEEGLKFMVYLQKENIIDESGMPKERFSAEFPKEGPSILRIQQVVRGDSAAYFCASSWGEATEAFFGQGTRLTVV.

In its sample, this clonotype was seen many times. CDR3 sequence: CASSLRGGETQYF. The CDR3 DNA follows: TGTGCCAGCAGTTTACGGGGGGGGGAGACCCAGTACTTC. J is TRBJ2-5 and V is TRBV12-3 or TRBV12-4, with TRBD2 matching 8 bases. The CDR3 has 13 residues. V lost 2 bases to trimming and J lost 5 bases; unmatched junction nucleotides: 1.

J is TRBJ2-5 and V is TRBV7-2; tentatively, D is TRBD2 (7 bases). The V gene's germline CDR1 is SGHTA and CDR2 FQGNSA. This CDR3 is 15 amino acids long. V was cut by 7 bases and J by 5 bases, with 20 bases left in between. CDR3 DNA sequence: TGTGCCAGCACCCACGCGGGGGCCGTGTTGGAGACCCAGTACTTC. Translation gives CASTHAGAVLETQYF. The full variable domain, in which reference TRBV7-2 and TRBJ2-5 provide the parts outside the CDR3, is GAGVSQSPSNKVTEKGKDVELRCDPISGHTALYWYRQSLGQGLEFLIYFQGNSAPDKSGLPSDRFSAERTGGSVSTLTIQRTQQEDSAVYLCASTHAGAVLETQYFGPGTRLLVL.

There are a few counts of this clonotype. The gene calls are TRBV7-9 and TRBJ2-1; possible D gene TRBD2, 5 bases. Trimming shortened V by 1 base and J by 9 bases, and 13 bases separated the two germline ends. The CDR3 has 14 residues. The germline V gene encodes CDR1 SEHNR and CDR2 FQNEAQ (reference sequence). In DNA form, the CDR3 reads TGTGCCAGCAGCTTAGGGCCCTCTAGCACTGAGCAGTTCTTC. Translating it yields CASSLGPSSTEQFF.

This clonotype has at least ten counts. CDR3 nucleotide sequence: TGCACCAGCAGCCAAGATCCCGCGGCAGATACGCAGTATTTT. Translated, it gives CTSSQDPAADTQYF. This rearrangement joins TRBV1 to TRBJ2-3. TRBV1 is noted as a pseudogene. The CDR3 extends over 14 amino acids.

This clonotype appeared a few times. V and J are TRBV20-1 and TRBJ2-4, with D perhaps TRBD1 or TRBD2 (5 bases each). CDR1 and CDR2 from the germline V gene are DFQATT and SNEGSKA (reference sequence). V was trimmed by 6 bases and J by 0 bases, leaving 6 bases between them. The CDR3 is 12 amino acids. The chain's CDR3 is CSAGAAKNIQYF. The CDR3 DNA reads as TGCAGTGCCGGGGCAGCCAAAAACATTCAGTACTTC.

V usage is TRBV7-3 and J usage is TRBJ1-1; D is undetermined. Trimming left V 1 base short and J 8 bases short, with 11 bases between. The CDR3 totals 13 residues. CDR1 SGHTA and CDR2 FQGTGA come from the germline V gene. The CDR3 DNA reads TGTGCCAGCAGCTTAATGGCCGGCCGCGAAGCTTTCTTT. Its translation is CASSLMAGREAFF. The variable domain in full, completed from reference TRBV7-3 and TRBJ1-1, reads GAGVSQTPSNKVTEKGKYVELRCDPISGHTALYWYRQSLGQGPEFLIYFQGTGAADDSGLPNDRFFAVRPEGSVSTLKIQRTERGDSAVYLCASSLMAGREAFFGQGTRLTVV.

This clonotype was seen more than once but under ten times. The CDR3 region has the DNA TGTGCCAGCAGTCCGGACAGAACCTACGAGCAGTACTTC. This translates into CASSPDRTYEQYF. The chain is built from TRBV25-1 and TRBJ2-7; D perhaps matches TRBD1 (6 bases). CDR1 MGHDK and CDR2 SYGVNS come from the germline V gene. The length of the CDR3 is 13 residues. V gave up 5 bases and J gave up 2 bases, with 10 bases separating them.

Notes on this clonotype: This sequence may be a read error, since a much larger clone differs from it by one base. The V call is TRBV7-6, the J call TRBJ2-3; 9 nucleotides match TRBD1. The germline V gene has CDR1 SGHVS and CDR2 FNYEAQ. The CDR3 is 15 residues long. Here the CDR3 DNA reads TGTCCCAGCAGCCCCCCGGGACAGGGAACAGATACGCAGTATTTT. Its protein is CPSSPPGQGTDTQYF.

The sample holds a few counts of this clonotype. V and J are TRBV11-2 and TRBJ2-3; the match to TRBD2 covers 8 bases. Germline CDR1 SGHAT, CDR2 FQNNGV. Trimming cost V 0 bases and J 4 bases; bases outside gene matches: 3. This CDR3 is 15 amino acids long. In nucleotides, the CDR3 is TGTGCCAGCAGCTTAGATGTACTAGCGGCAGATACGCAGTATTTT. Translation: CASSLDVLAADTQYF.

This clonotype was seen only a few times. The chain couples TRBV29-1 to TRBJ1-1; D is ambiguous. This CDR3 region has 9 residues. Germline loops: CDR1 SQVTM, CDR2 ANQGSEA. V shed 4 bases and J shed 10 bases, with 7 bases lying between them. The CDR3 DNA follows: TGCAGCGTTGGCCTGGGAGCTTTCTTT. The encoded protein is CSVGLGAFF.

This chain uses TRBV5-5 with TRBJ2-6; maybe TRBD1 (6 bases). The V end was cut by 4 bases, the J end by 1 base, with 21 bases between. CDR1 is SGHKS and CDR2 is YYEKEE in the germline V gene (reference sequence). The CDR3 has 19 amino acids. The DNA for the CDR3 is TGTGCCAGCAGCCAAAGTCTACAGGGAGTTAAATCTGGGGCCAACGTCCTGACTTTC. It yields the protein CASSQSLQGVKSGANVLTF.

This chain's CDR3 is CASSTGYNEQFF. The DNA of the CDR3 is TGTGCCAGCAGTACAGGGTACAATGAGCAGTTCTTC. J is TRBJ2-1 and V is TRBV27, with a weak D call TRBD1 (6 bases). The CDR3 is 12 residues long. Trimming cost V 5 bases and J 4 bases, with 6 bases left between them. CDR1 MNHEY and CDR2 SMNVEV come from the germline V gene (reference sequence).

This clonotype was detected a few times. J is TRBJ1-2 and V is TRBV4-1, with a weak D call TRBD1 (6 bases). The germline V and J ends were trimmed by 0 bases and 5 bases, with 10 bases remaining between them. The CDR3 runs 14 residues. Looked up from germline, CDR1 is MGHRA and CDR2 is YSYEKL. The CDR3 loop is CASSQDRTAYGYTF. In DNA, the CDR3 is TGCGCCAGCAGCCAAGATCGGACAGCTTATGGCTACACCTTC.

V is TRBV10-3 and J is TRBJ2-3; 7 bases align to TRBD1. There are 16 residues in the CDR3. Germline values: CDR1 ENHRY, CDR2 SYGVKD. The V and J ends lost 6 bases and 5 bases, in that order; junction bases with no gene match: 14. CDR3 DNA sequence: TGTGCCATCAGCACCGGGACAGTTAGTCCCCAAGATACGCAGTATTTT. It yields the protein CAISTGTVSPQDTQYF.

This clonotype turned up a few times. The rearrangement links TRBV6-2 or TRBV6-3 to TRBJ2-3; TRBD1 matches at 9 bases. This CDR3 contains 15 residues. Unmatched junction bases numbered 5, after V lost 2 bases and J lost 5 bases. The germline gives CDR1 MNHEY, CDR2 SVGEGT. CDR3 DNA sequence: TGTGCCAGCAGTTACCCTAGGACAGGGGAAGATACGCAGTATTTT. Translating it yields CASSYPRTGEDTQYF.

This clonotype was counted only a few times. The rearrangement joins TRBV6-5 to TRBJ1-2; D gene ambiguous. Germline V lookup: CDR1 MNHEY, CDR2 SVGAGI. Trimming removed 5 bases at V and 13 bases at J, with 14 bases between. The CDR3 runs to 11 residues. This chain's CDR3 is CASSPPFIGTF. The CDR3 DNA sequence: TGTGCCAGCAGTCCACCATTTATCGGCACCTTC.

The CDR3 sequence: CSAIRPTNYGYTF. In nucleotides, the CDR3 is TGCAGTGCTATCAGACCCACTAACTATGGCTACACCTTC. The V call is TRBV20-1, the J call TRBJ1-2; D uncertain. Germline V lookup: CDR1 DFQATT, CDR2 SNEGSKA (reference sequence). V was cut by 4 bases and J by 0 bases, with 9 bases left in between. CDR3 length equals 13 residues.

V and J are TRBV7-2 and TRBJ2-1, with D perhaps given as TRBD1 or TRBD2 (5 bases each). Looked up from germline, CDR1 is SGHTA and CDR2 is FQGNSA. The CDR3 has 13 residues. Trimming left V 5 bases short and J 10 bases short, with 15 bases between. This CDR3 reads CASSLRGGIEQFF. In DNA form, the CDR3 reads TGTGCCAGCAGCCTCCGTGGGGGAATCGAGCAGTTCTTC.